This T cell receptor (beta chain) came from a study of shared clonotypes between healthy human individuals. Looked up from germline, CDR1 is MDHEN and CDR2 is SYDVKM. Trimming left V 8 bases short and J 2 bases short, with 15 bases between. This CDR3 spans 15 amino acids. The data were produced by immunoSEQ multiplex PCR, yet TCRdb's version contains in-frame clones alone and is incomplete. The table lists 550,000 to 700,000 clones, roughly 73% of them singletons. Specimen: memory CD4+ T cells sorted from blood. Regarding subset: CD45RA-negative fraction. This rearrangement joins TRBV28 to TRBJ1-4; tentative D call: TRBD1 (5 bases). This clonotype was sampled from a woman younger than 45 in good health. The CDR3 bases are TGTGCCAGCGGCCCCGCACGGGGGACTAATGAAAAACTGTTTTTT. This codes for CASGPARGTNEKLFF.